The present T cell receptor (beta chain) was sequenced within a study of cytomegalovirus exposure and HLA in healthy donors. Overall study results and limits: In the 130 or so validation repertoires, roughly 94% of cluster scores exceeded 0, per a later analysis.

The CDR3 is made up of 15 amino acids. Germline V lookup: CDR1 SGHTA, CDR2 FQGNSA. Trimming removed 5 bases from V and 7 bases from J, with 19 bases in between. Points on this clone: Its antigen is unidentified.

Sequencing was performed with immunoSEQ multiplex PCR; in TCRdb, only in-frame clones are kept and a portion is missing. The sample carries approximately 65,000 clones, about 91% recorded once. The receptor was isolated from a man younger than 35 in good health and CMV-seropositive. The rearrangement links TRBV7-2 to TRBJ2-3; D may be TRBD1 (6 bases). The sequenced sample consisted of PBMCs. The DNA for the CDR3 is TGTGCCAGCAGCACCGGACAGAGTCTCTATAATACGCAGTATTTT. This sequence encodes CASSTGQSLYNTQYF. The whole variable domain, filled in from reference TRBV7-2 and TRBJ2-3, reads GAGVSQSPSNKVTEKGKDVELRCDPISGHTALYWYRQSLGQGLEFLIYFQGNSAPDKSGLPSDRFSAERTGGSVSTLTIQRTQQEDSAVYLCASSTGQSLYNTQYFGPGTRLTVL.